Shown below are 8 T cell receptor beta chains from a single sample sequenced in a study of shared clonotypes between healthy human individuals. CD45RO-negative, CCR7-selected cells formed the naive CD8 fraction, which excluded terminally differentiated effector memory CD45RA+ cells. TCRdb's table, derived via immunoSEQ multiplex PCR, lists solely in-frame clones and lacks some. Of about 2.2 million clones in the sample, about 94% are singletons; the top ten hold roughly 1.7%. Source material: naive CD8+ T cells from PBMCs. Receptors were obtained from a man in his late teens or twenties in good health. Some clones in this sample may be carry-over from other donors' samples.

V is TRBV9 and J is TRBJ2-1; the D call may be TRBD1 or TRBD2 (5 bases each). In germline, CDR1 is SGDLS, CDR2 YYNGEE. The CDR3 has 16 amino acids. V lost 4 bases to trimming and J lost 3 bases, with 17 bases between them. The CDR3 reads CASSPWDHGGYNEQFF. The CDR3 bases are TGTGCCAGCAGCCCCTGGGACCACGGAGGCTACAATGAGCAGTTCTTC.

The chain combines TRBV7-2 with TRBJ1-5; D gene ambiguous. V lost 1 base and J 0 bases, leaving 7 bases between the germline ends. The CDR3 is made up of 15 amino acids. Germline CDR1 reads SGHTA; CDR2 reads FQGNSA. The CDR3 nucleotides are TGTGCCAGCAGCTTAGGGGAATATAGCAATCAGCCCCAGCATTTT. Translating it yields CASSLGEYSNQPQHF.

V usage is TRBV6-6 and J usage is TRBJ2-3; D possibly corresponds to TRBD2 (6 bases). Trimming left V 4 bases short and J 4 bases short, with 15 bases between. This CDR3 contains 15 residues. CDR1 is MNHNY, CDR2 SVGAGI, per germline (reference sequence). The CDR3 DNA sequence: TGTGCCAGCAGTTGGACGATAACGGGGGCAGATACGCAGTATTTT. Translated: CASSWTITGADTQYF.

The V and J genes are TRBV4-2 and TRBJ2-3; D uncertain. The CDR3 length is 15 residues. Trimming took off 3 bases at V and 0 bases at J, with 10 bases between the two ends. Germline CDR1 is LGHNA and CDR2 is YNFKEQ. CDR3 nucleotide sequence: TGTGCCAGCAGCCAGGGCCCAGTTAGCACAGATACGCAGTATTTT. It codes for CASSQGPVSTDTQYF.

The chain joins TRBV5-4 to TRBJ2-5; D may match TRBD1 or TRBD2 (6 bases each). Trimming removed 5 bases at V and 1 base at J, with 15 bases between. Germline assignment: CDR1 SGHNT and CDR2 YYREEE (reference sequence). This CDR3 comprises 15 residues. The CDR3 here is CASRYEGGSQETQYF. DNA of the CDR3: TGTGCCAGCAGGTACGAGGGGGGATCCCAAGAGACCCAGTACTTC.

The chain carries TRBV15 and TRBJ2-1, with D hard to call. Trimming left V 4 bases short and J 0 bases short, with 16 bases between. This CDR3 contains 17 residues. Looked up from germline, CDR1 is LNHNV and CDR2 is YYDKDF (reference sequence). CDR3 amino acids: CATSTLKGRNSYNEQFF. CDR3 bases: TGTGCCACCAGCACCCTAAAAGGACGTAACTCCTACAATGAGCAGTTCTTC.

V is TRBV2 and J is TRBJ2-1; 9 bases are a match to TRBD1. The V segment lost 3 bases and the J segment 8 bases; nucleotides outside the gene matches: 5. Per germline, CDR1 SNHLY and CDR2 FYNNEI. This CDR3 has 14 amino acids. The DNA for the CDR3 is TGTGCCAGCAGTGAGGGGACAGGGCCCCATGAGCAGTTCTTC. It codes for CASSEGTGPHEQFF.

For this clone: The junction shows a germline mismatch at one end, possibly a read error. This chain joins TRBV5-6 and TRBJ2-1, with D maybe TRBD2 (6 bases). The germline CDR1 and CDR2 sequences are SGHDT and YYEEEE. This CDR3 region has 14 residues. The CDR3 loop reads CASSLQMDYHEQFF. The CDR3 DNA reads TGTGCCAGCAGCTTACAGATGGACTACCATGAGCAGTTCTTC.